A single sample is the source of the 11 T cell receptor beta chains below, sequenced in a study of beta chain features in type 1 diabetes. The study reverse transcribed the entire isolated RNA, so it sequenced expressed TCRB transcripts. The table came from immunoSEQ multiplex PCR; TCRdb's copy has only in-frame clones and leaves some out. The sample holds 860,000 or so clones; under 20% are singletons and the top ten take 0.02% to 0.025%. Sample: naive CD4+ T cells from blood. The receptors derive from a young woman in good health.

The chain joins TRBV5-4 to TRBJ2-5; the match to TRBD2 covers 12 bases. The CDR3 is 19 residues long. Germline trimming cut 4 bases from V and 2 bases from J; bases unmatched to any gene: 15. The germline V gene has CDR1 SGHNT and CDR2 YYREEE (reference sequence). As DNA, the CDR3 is TGTGCCAGCAGCCACGCCGGGCCTAGCGGGAGGGGGCGGCAAGAGACCCAGTACTTC. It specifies CASSHAGPSGRGRQETQYF.

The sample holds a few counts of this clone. This CDR3 is CASGRAVPIQETQYF. Here the CDR3 DNA reads TGTGCCAGCGGGCGAGCTGTGCCGATCCAAGAGACCCAGTACTTC. The rearrangement links TRBV27 to TRBJ2-5; no definite D call. The CDR3 totals 15 residues. V was shortened by 8 bases and J by 1 base, with 17 bases between the two germline ends. Looked up from germline, CDR1 is MNHEY and CDR2 is SMNVEV (reference sequence).

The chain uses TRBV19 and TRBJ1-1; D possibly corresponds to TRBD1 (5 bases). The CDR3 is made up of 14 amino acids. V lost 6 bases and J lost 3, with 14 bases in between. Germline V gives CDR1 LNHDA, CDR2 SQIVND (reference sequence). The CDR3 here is CASSRRDGDTEAFF. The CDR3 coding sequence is TGTGCCAGTAGCCGCCGGGACGGAGACACTGAAGCTTTCTTT. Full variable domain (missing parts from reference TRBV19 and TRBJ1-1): DGGITQSPKYLFRKEGQNVTLSCEQNLNHDAMYWYRQDPGQGLRLIYYSQIVNDFQKGDIAEGYSVSREKKESFPLTVTSAQKNPTAFYLCASSRRDGDTEAFFGQGTRLTVV.

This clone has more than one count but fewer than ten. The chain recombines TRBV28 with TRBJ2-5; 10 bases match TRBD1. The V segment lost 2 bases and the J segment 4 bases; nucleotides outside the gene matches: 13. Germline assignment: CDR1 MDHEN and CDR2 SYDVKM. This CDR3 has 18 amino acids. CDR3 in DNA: TGTGCCAGCAGTTTAAGAGTTGGGCGGACAGGGGGAGGAGAGACCCAGTACTTC. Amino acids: CASSLRVGRTGGGETQYF.

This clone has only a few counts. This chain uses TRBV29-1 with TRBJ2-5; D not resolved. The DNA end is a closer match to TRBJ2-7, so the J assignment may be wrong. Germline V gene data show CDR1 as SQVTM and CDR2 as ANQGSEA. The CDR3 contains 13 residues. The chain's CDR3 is CSVARSLSYEQYF. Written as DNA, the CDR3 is TGCAGCGTTGCCAGGTCCCTCTCCTACGAGCAGTACTTC.

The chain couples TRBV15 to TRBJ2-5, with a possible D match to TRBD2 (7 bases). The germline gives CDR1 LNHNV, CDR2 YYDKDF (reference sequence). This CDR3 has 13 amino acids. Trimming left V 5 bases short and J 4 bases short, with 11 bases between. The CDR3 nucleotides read TGTGCCACCAGCGGGGGGGCGAGAGAGACCCAGTACTTC. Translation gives CATSGGARETQYF. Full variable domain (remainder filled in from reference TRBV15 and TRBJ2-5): DAMVIQNPRYQVTQFGKPVTLSCSQTLNHNVMYWYQQKSSQAPKLLFHYYDKDFNNEADTPDNFQSRRPNTSFCFLDIRSPGLGDTAMYLCATSGGARETQYFGPGTRLLVL.

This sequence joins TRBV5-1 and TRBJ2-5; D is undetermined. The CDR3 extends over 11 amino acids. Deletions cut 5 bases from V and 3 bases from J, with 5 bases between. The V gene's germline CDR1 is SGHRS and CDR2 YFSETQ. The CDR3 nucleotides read TGCGCCAGCAGTGTCGAAGAGACCCAGTACTTC. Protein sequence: CASSVEETQYF.

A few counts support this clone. CDR3 sequence (DNA): TGTGCCAGCAGTGAAGGCGGGGGTACCTACAATGAGCAGTTCTTC. Its protein product is CASSEGGGTYNEQFF. The rearrangement joins TRBV2 to TRBJ2-1; 7 bases line up with TRBD2. The CDR3 is made up of 15 amino acids. Germline trimming cut 1 base from V and 2 bases from J; bases unmatched to any gene: 2. Germline V gene data show CDR1 as SNHLY and CDR2 as FYNNEI.

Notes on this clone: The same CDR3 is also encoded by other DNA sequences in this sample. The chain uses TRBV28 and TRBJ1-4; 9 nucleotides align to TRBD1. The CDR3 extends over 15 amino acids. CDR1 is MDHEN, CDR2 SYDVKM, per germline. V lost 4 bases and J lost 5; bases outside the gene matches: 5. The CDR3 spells CASSSPGTGNEKLFF. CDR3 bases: TGTGCCAGCAGTTCCCCCGGGACAGGGAATGAAAAACTGTTTTTT.

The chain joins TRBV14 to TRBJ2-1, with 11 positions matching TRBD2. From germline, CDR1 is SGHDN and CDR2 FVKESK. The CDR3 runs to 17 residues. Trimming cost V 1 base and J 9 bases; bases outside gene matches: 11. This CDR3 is CASSQGITSGRRSEQFF. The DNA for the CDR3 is TGTGCCAGCAGCCAAGGGATCACTAGCGGGAGAAGGAGTGAGCAGTTCTTC.

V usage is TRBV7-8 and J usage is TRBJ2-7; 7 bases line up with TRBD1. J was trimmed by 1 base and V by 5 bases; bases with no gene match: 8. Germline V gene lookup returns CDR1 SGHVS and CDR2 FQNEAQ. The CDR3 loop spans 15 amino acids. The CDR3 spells CASSPNRGMSYEQYF. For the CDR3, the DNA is TGTGCCAGCAGCCCCAACAGGGGTATGTCCTACGAGCAGTACTTC.